This T cell receptor (beta chain) is drawn from a study of blood T cell repertoires in COVID-19. Participant ages covered about 18 to 100 years across 24 US areas. Two negative PCRs, clearance, or symptom resolution characterized the recovered Cohort 3 donors. TCRdb's copy holds only in-frame clones and misses some; the assay was immunoSEQ multiplex PCR. In the table there are roughly 300,000 clones, around nine tenths of which are singletons. Only one count was recorded for this clone. The CDR3 covers 14 residues. V gave up 5 bases and J gave up 4 bases, with 14 bases separating them. Germline V CDR1 and CDR2: SEHNR, FQNEAQ (reference sequence).

V and J are TRBV7-9 and TRBJ2-5; perhaps TRBD2 as D (6 bases). This clonotype was sampled from a woman aged 25-40 years who had recovered from COVID-19. Sequencing was carried out using PBMCs or T cells enriched from blood (not recorded which). The CDR3 sequence is CASSPRGGIETQYF. CDR3 sequence (DNA): TGTGCCAGCAGCCCCAGAGGAGGGATAGAGACCCAGTACTTC.